This is a list of T cell receptor beta chains from one sample in a study of TIL therapy for anti-PD-1-resistant metastatic lung cancer. Clones were read by immunoSEQ multiplex PCR, and TCRdb kept only the in-frame ones, dropping some. The profile shows some 43,000 clones, roughly 85% of them singletons. The sample consisted of blood, taken at baseline. These receptors all come from a man between 65 and 85 years old with non-small cell lung cancer. CDR3s include the opening cysteine and the closing phenylalanine or tryptophan. Fields, in order: clone size, D gene, V gene, J gene, CDR3 DNA, CDR3 protein. D genes are given only for firm matches. Clone size appears in some rows only: once, few, many, or a class for an expanded clone.

>NA|NA|TRBV15|TRBJ1-5
TGTGCCACCAGCAACCTACAGGGCGGTCAGCCCCAGCATTTT
CATSNLQGGQPQHF
>NA|NA|TRBV2|TRBJ1-5
TGTGCCAGCAGGGGGACGTATAGCAATCAGCCCCAGCATTTT
CASRGTYSNQPQHF
>NA|TRBD1|TRBV11-1|TRBJ2-3
TGTGCCAGCAGCTTGATCAGGGGGCTGGCAGATACGCAGTATTTT
CASSLIRGLADTQYF
>NA|TRBD1|TRBV10-3|TRBJ1-1
TGTGCCATCAGTTTTGACAGGGGCGGGTGGGGAGCTTTCTTT
CAISFDRGGWGAFF
>NA|TRBD1|TRBV27|TRBJ2-1
TGTGCCAGCAGTTCTCGGACAGGATCCGAGCAGTTCTTC
CASSSRTGSEQFF
>NA|NA|TRBV29-1|TRBJ2-5
TGCAGCGTTTTTTACCAGGGGAAAGAGACCCAGTACTTC
CSVFYQGKETQYF
>few|TRBD1|TRBV27|TRBJ2-5
TGTGCCAGCAGCGTGACAGGGAAGGAGACCCAGTACTTC
CASSVTGKETQYF
>NA|NA|TRBV30|TRBJ2-3
TGTGCCTGGAGTGCGAGTTTTGAGGATACGCAGTATTTT
CAWSASFEDTQYF
>NA|TRBD1|TRBV18|TRBJ2-7
TGTGCCAGCTCCCCACCGGGACAGGGCCCGTACGAGCAGTACTTC
CASSPPGQGPYEQYF
>once|TRBD2|TRBV10-3|TRBJ2-1
TGTGCCATCAGCCGGGAGGGCCCCTACAATGAGCAGTTCTTC
CAISREGPYNEQFF
>NA|TRBD1|TRBV4-2|TRBJ2-5
TGTGCCAGCAGCGACAACCGACAGGGACAGTACTTC
CASSDNRQGQYF
>NA|NA|TRBV15|TRBJ1-1
TGTGCCACCAGCAGAGCGCAAGGAAGGGTAGAAGGAGCTTTCTTT
CATSRAQGRVEGAFF
>NA|TRBD2|TRBV27|TRBJ2-1
TGTGCCAGCAGGCTAGCGGGAGTGAAGGGTTACAATGAGCAGTTCTTC
CASRLAGVKGYNEQFF